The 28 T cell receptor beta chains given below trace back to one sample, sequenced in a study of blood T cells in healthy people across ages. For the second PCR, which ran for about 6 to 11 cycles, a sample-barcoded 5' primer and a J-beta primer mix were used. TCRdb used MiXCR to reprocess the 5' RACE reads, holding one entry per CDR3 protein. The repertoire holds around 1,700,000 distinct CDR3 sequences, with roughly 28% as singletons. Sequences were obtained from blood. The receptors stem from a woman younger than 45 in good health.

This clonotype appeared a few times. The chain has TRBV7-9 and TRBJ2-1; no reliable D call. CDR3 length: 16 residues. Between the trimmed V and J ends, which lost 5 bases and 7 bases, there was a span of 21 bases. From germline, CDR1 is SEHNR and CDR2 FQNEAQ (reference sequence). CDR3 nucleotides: TGTGCCAGCAGCCGAGCTCTAGGAAATGGGGTAAATGAGCAGTTCTTC. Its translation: CASSRALGNGVNEQFF.

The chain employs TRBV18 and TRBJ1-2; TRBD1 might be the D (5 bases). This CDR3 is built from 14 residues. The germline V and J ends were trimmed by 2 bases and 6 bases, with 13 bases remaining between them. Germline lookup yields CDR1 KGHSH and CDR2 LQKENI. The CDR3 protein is CASSPAGQGDGYTF. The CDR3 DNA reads TGTGCCAGCTCACCAGCCGGGCAGGGTGATGGCTACACCTTC.

The CDR3 coding sequence is TGCGCCAGCAGCATAACAGGGGTCGAGCAGTACTTC. Residues: CASSITGVEQYF. The gene calls are TRBV5-1 and TRBJ2-7; 7 bases agree with TRBD1. The length of the CDR3 is 12 residues. Germline V gene sequence: CDR1 SGHRS, CDR2 YFSETQ. V dropped 4 bases and J dropped 6; count of bases not matched to a gene: 4.

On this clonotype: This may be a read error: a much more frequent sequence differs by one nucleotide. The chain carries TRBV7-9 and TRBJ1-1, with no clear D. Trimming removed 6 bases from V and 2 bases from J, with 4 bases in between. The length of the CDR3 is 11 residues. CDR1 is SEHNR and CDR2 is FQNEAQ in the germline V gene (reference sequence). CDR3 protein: CASSINTEAFF. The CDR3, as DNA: TGTGCCAGCAGTATTAACACTGAAGCTTTCTTT. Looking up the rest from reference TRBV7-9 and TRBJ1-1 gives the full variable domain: DTGVSQNPRHKITKRGQNVTFRCDPISEHNRLYWYRQTLGQGPEFLTYFQNEAQLEKSRLLSDRFSAERPKGSFSTLEIQRTEQGDSAMYLCASSINTEAFFGQGTRLTVV.

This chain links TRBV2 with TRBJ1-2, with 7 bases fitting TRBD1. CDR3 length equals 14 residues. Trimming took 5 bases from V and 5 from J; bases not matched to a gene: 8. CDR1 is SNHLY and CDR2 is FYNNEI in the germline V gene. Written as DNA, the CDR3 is TGTGCCAGCAGTTCCCAGGGGGGACTTTATGGCTACACCTTC. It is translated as CASSSQGGLYGYTF.

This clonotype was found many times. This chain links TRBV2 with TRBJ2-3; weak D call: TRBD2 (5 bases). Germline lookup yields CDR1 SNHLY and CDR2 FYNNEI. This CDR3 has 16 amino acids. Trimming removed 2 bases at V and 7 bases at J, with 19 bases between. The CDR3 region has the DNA TGTGCCAGCAGTGAACTTTCGGCGGGTGTGGGGAATACGCAGTATTTT. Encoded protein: CASSELSAGVGNTQYF.

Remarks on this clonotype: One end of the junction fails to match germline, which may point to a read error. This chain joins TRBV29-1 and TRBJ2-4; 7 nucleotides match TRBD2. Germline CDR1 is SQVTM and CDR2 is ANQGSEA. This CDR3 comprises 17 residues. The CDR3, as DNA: TGCAGCGTTGCCAGGAGAGCGGGGCCCTTAGCCAAAAGCATTCAGTACTTC. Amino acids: CSVARRAGPLAKSIQYF. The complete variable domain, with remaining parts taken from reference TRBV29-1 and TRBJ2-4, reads SAVISQKPSRDICQRGTSLTIQCQVDSQVTMMFWYRQQPGQSLTLIATANQGSEATYESGFVIDKFPISRPNLTFSTLTVSNMSPEDSSIYLCSVARRAGPLAKSIQYFGAGTRLSVL.

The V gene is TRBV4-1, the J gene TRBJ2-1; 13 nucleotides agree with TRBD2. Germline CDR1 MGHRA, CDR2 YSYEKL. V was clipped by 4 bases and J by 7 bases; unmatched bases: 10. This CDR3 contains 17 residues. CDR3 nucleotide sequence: TGCGCCAGCAGCCCCGAAGGACTAGCGGGGGTCAGGAATGAGCAGTTCTTC. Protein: CASSPEGLAGVRNEQFF.

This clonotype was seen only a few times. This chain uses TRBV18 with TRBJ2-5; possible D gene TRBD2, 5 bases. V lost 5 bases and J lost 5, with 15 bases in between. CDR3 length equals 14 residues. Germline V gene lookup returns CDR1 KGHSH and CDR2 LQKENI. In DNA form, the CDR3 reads TGTGCCAGCTCAGACCCCGGCGGGTTTGAGACCCAGTACTTC. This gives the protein CASSDPGGFETQYF.

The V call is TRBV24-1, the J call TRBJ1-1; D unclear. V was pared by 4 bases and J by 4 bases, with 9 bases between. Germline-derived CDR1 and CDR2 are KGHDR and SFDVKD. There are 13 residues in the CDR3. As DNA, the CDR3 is TGTGCCACCAGTGACCGATTAGGCACTGAAGCTTTCTTT. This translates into CATSDRLGTEAFF.

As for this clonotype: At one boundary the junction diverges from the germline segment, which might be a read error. CDR3 sequence (DNA): TGCGCCACCAGTGACGGGACAGGAAAAGAGACCCAGTACTTC. Its protein product is CATSDGTGKETQYF. The chain carries TRBV24-1 and TRBJ2-5, with 8 bases identical to TRBD1. The germline CDR1 and CDR2 sequences are KGHDR and SFDVKD. The CDR3 runs 14 residues.

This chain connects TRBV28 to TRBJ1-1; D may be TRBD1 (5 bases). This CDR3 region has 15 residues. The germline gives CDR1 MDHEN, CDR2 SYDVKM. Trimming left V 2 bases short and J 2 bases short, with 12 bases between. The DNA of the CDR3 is TGTGCCAGCAGTTTACGTCGAGGGGCCAACACTGAAGCTTTCTTT. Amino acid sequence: CASSLRRGANTEAFF.

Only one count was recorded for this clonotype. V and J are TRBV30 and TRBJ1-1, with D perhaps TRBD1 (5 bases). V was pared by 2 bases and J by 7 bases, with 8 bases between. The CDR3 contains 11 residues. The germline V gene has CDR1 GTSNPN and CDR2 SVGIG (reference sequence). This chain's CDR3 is CAWSPGGEAFF. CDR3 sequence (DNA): TGTGCCTGGAGTCCCGGGGGTGAAGCTTTCTTT.

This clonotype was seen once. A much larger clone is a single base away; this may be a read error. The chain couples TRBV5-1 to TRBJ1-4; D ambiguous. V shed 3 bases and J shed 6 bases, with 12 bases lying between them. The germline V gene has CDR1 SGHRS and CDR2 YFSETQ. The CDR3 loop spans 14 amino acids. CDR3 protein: CASSSDRHDEKLFF. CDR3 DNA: TGCGCCAGCAGCTCTGATAGACATGATGAAAAACTGTTTTTT.

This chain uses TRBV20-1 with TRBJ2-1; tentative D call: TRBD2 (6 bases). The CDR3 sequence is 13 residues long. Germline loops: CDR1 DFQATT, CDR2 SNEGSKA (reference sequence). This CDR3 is CGPILGGGVEQFF. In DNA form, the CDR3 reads TGCGGTCCCATTCTAGGCGGAGGGGTTGAGCAGTTCTTC.

CDR3 in DNA: TGTGCCAGCAGCTCTGGGGGGGCAGGGCAAGAGACCCAGTACTTC. Encoded protein: CASSSGGAGQETQYF. The V call is TRBV7-2, the J call TRBJ2-5; D possibly corresponds to TRBD2 (7 bases). V lost 4 bases, J lost 2 bases, and 14 bases lay in between. The CDR3 totals 15 residues. The germline V gene encodes CDR1 SGHTA and CDR2 FQGNSA.

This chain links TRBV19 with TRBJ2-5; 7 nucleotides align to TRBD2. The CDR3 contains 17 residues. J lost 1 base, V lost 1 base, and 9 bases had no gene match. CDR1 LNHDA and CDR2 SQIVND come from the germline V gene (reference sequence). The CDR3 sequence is CASSIVRSGDFQETQYF. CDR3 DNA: TGTGCCAGTAGTATAGTAAGGAGCGGGGACTTCCAAGAGACCCAGTACTTC.

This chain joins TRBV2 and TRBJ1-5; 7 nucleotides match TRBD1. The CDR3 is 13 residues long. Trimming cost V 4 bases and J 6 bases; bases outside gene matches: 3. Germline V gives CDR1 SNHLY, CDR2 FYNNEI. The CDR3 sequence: CASSARDSQPQHF. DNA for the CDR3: TGTGCCAGCAGTGCCAGGGACAGTCAGCCCCAGCATTTT.

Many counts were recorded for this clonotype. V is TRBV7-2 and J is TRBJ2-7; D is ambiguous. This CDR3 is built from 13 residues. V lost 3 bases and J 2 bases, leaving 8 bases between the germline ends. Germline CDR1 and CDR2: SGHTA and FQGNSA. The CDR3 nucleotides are TGTGCCAGCAGCTTTTCCATTACCTACGAGCAGTACTTC. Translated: CASSFSITYEQYF.

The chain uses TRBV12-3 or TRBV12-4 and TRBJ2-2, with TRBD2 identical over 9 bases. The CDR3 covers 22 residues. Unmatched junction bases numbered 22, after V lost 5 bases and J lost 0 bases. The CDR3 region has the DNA TGTGCCAGCAGTCCCCGATTTGCGGGGGGGCCTTCTCGGAAATCGAACACCGGGGAGCTGTTTTTT. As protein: CASSPRFAGGPSRKSNTGELFF.

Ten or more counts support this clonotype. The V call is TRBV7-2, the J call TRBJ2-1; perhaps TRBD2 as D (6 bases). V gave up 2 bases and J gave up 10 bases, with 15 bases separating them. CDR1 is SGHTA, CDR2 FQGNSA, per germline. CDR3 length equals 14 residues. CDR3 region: CASSLSRESGEQFF. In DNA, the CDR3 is TGTGCCAGCAGCTTATCTCGGGAGAGTGGCGAGCAGTTCTTC.

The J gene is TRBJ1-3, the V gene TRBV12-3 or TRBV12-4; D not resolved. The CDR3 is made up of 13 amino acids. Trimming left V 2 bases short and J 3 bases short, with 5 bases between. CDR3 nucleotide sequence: TGTGCCAGCAGTTTAAATGATGGAAACACCATATATTTT. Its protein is CASSLNDGNTIYF.

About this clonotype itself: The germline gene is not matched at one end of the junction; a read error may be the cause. The CDR3, as DNA: TGCGCCAGCAGCTTGGCGGCGGGGGCCTCCACAGATACGCGGTATTTT. It translates to CASSLAAGASTDTRYF. The rearrangement links TRBV5-1 to TRBJ2-3, with D tentatively TRBD2 (7 bases). This CDR3 spans 16 amino acids. Germline V gives CDR1 SGHRS, CDR2 YFSETQ.

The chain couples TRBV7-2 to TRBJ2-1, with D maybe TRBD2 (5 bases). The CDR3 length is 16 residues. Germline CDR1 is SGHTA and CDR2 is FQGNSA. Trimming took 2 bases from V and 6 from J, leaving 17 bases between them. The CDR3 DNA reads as TGTGCCAGCAGCTTAAGGCCTAGCATAGCTGCCAATGAGCAGTTCTTC. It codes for CASSLRPSIAANEQFF.

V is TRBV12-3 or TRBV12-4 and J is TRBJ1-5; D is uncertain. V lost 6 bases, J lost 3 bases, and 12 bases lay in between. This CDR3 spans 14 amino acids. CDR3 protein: CASSLSRANQPQHF. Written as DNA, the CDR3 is TGTGCCAGCAGCCTATCGAGGGCCAATCAGCCCCAGCATTTT.

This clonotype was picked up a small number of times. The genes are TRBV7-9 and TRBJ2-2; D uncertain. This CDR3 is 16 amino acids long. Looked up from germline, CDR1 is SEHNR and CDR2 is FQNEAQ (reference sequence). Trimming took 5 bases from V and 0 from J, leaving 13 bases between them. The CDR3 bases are TGTGCCAGCAGCCCTCTGCGGTTCGCGAACACCGGGGAGCTGTTTTTT. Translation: CASSPLRFANTGELFF.

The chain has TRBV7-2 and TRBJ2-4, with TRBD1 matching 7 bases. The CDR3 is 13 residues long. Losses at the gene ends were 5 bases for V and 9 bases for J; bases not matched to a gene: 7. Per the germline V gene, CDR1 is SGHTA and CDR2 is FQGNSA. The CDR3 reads CASSTGAIGIQYF. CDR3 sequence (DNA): TGTGCCAGCAGCACAGGGGCTATTGGCATTCAGTACTTC.

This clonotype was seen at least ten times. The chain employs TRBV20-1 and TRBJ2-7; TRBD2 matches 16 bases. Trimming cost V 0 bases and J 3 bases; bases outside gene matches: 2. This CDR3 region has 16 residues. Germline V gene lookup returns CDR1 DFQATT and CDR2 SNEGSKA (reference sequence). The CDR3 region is CSAREGLAGGNYEQYF. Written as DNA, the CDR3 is TGCAGTGCTAGAGAGGGACTAGCGGGAGGGAACTACGAGCAGTACTTC.